Sequencing of this TCR beta chain was carried out in a study of blood T cell repertoires in COVID-19. Study context: Sample material is recorded as cDNA or gDNA derived from T cells, B-cell-depleted T cells, or PBMCs.

In the original workflow: Amplifying reference gene primers gave estimates of nucleated cell counts. The method was immunoSEQ multiplex PCR; TCRdb's version includes in-frame clones alone and lacks a portion of them. That table is the source of V, J and clone size, and D and trimming were worked out from the DNA. The sample contains 200,000 or so clones, more than 75% of which appear only once. CDR1 and CDR2 from the germline V gene are MDHEN and SYDVKM. The CDR3 covers 15 residues. Trimming took 3 bases from V and 2 from J; bases not matched to a gene: 6. The sample taken for sequencing was peripheral blood. The genes are TRBV28 and TRBJ2-7; TRBD2 aligns across 8 bases. The sequence was collected from a person aged 65 to 85 with COVID-19, enrolled during active disease. The CDR3 DNA follows: TGTGCCAGCAGTTTGCAGCGGGAGTTCCCCTACGAGCAGTACTTC. As protein: CASSLQREFPYEQYF.